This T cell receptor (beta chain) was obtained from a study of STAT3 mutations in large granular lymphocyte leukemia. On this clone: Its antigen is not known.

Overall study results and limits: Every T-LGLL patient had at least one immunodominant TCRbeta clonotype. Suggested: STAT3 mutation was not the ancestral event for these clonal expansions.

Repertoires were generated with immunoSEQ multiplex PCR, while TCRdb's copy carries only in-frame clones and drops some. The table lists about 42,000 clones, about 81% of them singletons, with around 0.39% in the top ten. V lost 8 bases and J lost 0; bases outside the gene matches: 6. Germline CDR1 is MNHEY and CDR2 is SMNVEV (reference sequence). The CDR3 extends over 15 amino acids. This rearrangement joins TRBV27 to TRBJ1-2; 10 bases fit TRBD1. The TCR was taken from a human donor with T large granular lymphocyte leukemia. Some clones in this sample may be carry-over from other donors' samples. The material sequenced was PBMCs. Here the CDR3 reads CASRRGQGPNYGYTF. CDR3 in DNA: TGTGCCAGCCGTCGGGGACAGGGGCCTAACTATGGCTACACCTTC.